This T cell receptor beta chain was sequenced in a study of cytomegalovirus exposure and HLA in healthy donors (dated by TCRdb to about 2017). For the study in its entirety: According to a later analysis, one platform produced both the roughly 110 validation repertoires and the 666 repertoires of the first cohort. The study was designed to test whether signatures of past pathogen exposure could be identified by cataloging public T cell receptors. Besides the first cohort of 666 subjects, a separate validation cohort made up of 120 different subjects was used. To predict cytomegalovirus infection status, the study brought together high-throughput TCR immunosequencing, statistical association of individual TCRs with disease status, and machine learning.

The library was generated by the immunoSEQ multiplex PCR assay. The authors' analysis ran thus. A statistical classification framework was developed to diagnose cytomegalovirus status using the catalog of TCR beta chain sequences. In its TCRdb copy, this immuneACCESS table keeps in-frame sequences only and misses some clones. Where compared with another copy, unresolved V genes explain less than half of these, and the others have no known cause. V, J and clone size reflect that table, while D and trimming were determined from the DNA. Present in this sample are some 110,000 clones, about 87% of which were seen just once. The ten biggest clones cover about 1.8% of the sample. In regard to this clone: It has no known antigen specificity. Base qualities are not at hand, and no much larger clone is one base apart.

Here is what the overall study found, with its caveats: According to the authors, the approach could potentially be generalized to other disease states and immunological phenotypes. The study gave a list of under 200 TCR beta chains associated with cytomegalovirus. All 120 or so repertoires were used to score co-occurrence in the validation cohort in a later analysis, because that analysis had no HLA typing for the cohort. The classifier was reported to diagnose cytomegalovirus status with high specificity and sensitivity in both the original and validation cohorts. A few of the identified cytomegalovirus-associated TCR beta chains were confirmed in vitro to be specific for cytomegalovirus antigens. A later analysis found that TCRs clustered in the first cohort also tended to co-occur in the 130 or so validation repertoires, with more than 90% of cluster scores above 0. Most TCR sequences were observed very rarely across donors, whereas some public TCRs were present in many individuals.

Separate from the approximately 700-subject first cohort, the validation cohort of about 110 subjects was the group to which the donors belonged. Its CDR3 holds 16 amino acids, cysteine through phenylalanine. The entry retains the CDR3 DNA only, 48 bases that are in frame from base 1. The germline V gene sets CDR1 to SGHDT and CDR2 to YYEEEE. Trimming removed 4 bases from V and 7 bases from J, leaving 21 bases between the germline ends. The receptor comes from a woman under 30 in good health and CMV-seropositive. The sequence links TRBV5-6 to TRBJ2-1, with no confident D gene call. The specimen sequenced was PBMCs. The sequenced DNA: TGTGCCAGCAGCCGTTCTAGAATTTTAGCCGGGAATGAGCAGTTCTTC. It is translated as CASSRSRILAGNEQFF.